A few counts support the clone carrying this TCR beta chain. Since a much larger clone is just one base distant, this may be a read error. In TCRdb, the PCR reads were re-called with MiXCR into one record per CDR3 protein. The sample lists several thousand distinct CDR3 sequences; 11% to 15% were seen once. The sample comes from a study of tumor-infiltrating lymphocytes in oesophageal squamous cell carcinoma. Germline CDR1 and CDR2: MNHNS and SASEGT. The V gene end was trimmed by 1 base and the J gene end by 7 bases; junction bases not matched to a gene: 13. The CDR3 spans 16 residues. The chain employs TRBV6-1 and TRBJ2-7; 7 positions match TRBD1. The TCR was taken from a male donor with esophageal squamous cell carcinoma. Sequences were obtained from esophageal tumor tissue. This CDR3 reads CASSEVAGGTYNEQYF. The CDR3 DNA is TGTGCCAGCAGTGAAGTGGCAGGGGGTACCTACAATGAGCAGTACTTC.